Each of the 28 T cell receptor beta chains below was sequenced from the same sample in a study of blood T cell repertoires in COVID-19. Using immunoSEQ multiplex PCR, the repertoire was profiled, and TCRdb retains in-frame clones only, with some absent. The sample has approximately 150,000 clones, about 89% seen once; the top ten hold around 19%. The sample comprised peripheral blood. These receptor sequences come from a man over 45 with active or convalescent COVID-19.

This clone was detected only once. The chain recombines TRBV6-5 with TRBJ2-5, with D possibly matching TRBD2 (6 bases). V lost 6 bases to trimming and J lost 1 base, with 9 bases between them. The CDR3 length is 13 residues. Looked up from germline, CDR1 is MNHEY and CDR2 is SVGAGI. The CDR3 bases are TGTGCCAGCAGAAGGGACTTCCAAGAGACCCAGTACTTC. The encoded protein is CASRRDFQETQYF.

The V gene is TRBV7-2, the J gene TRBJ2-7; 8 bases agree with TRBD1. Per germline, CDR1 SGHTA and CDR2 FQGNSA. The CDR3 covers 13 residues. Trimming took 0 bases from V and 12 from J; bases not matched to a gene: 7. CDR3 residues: CASSLAVSGTGYF. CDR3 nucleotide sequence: TGTGCCAGCAGCTTAGCAGTCTCAGGGACAGGGTACTTC.

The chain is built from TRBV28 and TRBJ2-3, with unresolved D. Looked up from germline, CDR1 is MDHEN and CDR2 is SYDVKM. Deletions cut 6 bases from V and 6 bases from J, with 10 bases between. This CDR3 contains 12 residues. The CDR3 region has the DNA TGTGCCAGCAGGGAGTGGCGCGATACGCAGTATTTT. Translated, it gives CASREWRDTQYF.

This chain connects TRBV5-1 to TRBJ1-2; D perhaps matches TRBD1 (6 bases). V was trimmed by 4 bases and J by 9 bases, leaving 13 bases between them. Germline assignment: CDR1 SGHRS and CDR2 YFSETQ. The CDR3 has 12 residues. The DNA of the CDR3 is TGCGCCAGCAGCCCGAACAGGGATCGCTACACCTTC. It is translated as CASSPNRDRYTF. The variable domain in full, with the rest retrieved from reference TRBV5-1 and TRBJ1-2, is KAGVTQTPRYLIKTRGQQVTLSCSPISGHRSVSWYQQTPGQGLQFLFEYFSETQRNKGNFPGRFSGRQFSNSRSEMNVSTLELGDSALYLCASSPNRDRYTFGSGTRLTVV.

The CDR3 region is CASTMSVATSDGYTF. The CDR3 DNA sequence: TGTGCCAGTACCATGTCAGTAGCGACCTCTGATGGCTACACCTTC. The V call is TRBV19, the J call TRBJ1-2; D is ambiguous. V lost 7 bases, J lost 6 bases, and 21 bases lay in between. Per the germline V gene, CDR1 is LNHDA and CDR2 is SQIVND (reference sequence). CDR3 length equals 15 residues.

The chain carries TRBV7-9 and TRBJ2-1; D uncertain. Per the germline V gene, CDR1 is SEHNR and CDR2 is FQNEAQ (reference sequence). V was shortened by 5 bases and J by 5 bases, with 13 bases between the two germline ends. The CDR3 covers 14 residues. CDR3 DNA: TGTGCCAGCAGCCCCACGCGTATGGACAATGAGCAGTTCTTC. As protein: CASSPTRMDNEQFF.

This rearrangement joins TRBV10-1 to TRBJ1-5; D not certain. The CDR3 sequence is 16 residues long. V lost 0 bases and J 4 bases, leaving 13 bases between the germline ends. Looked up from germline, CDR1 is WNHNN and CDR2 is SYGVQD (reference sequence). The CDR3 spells CASSESRVRKNQPQHF. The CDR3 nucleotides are TGCGCCAGCAGTGAGTCGAGGGTACGAAAGAATCAGCCCCAGCATTTT.

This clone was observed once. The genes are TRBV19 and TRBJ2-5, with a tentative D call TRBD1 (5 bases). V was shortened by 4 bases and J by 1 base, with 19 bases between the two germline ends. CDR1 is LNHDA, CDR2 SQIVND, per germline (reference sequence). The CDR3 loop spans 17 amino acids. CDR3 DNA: TGTGCCAGTAGTACCACTCGTGGACAACGGGCCCAAGAGACCCAGTACTTC. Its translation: CASSTTRGQRAQETQYF.

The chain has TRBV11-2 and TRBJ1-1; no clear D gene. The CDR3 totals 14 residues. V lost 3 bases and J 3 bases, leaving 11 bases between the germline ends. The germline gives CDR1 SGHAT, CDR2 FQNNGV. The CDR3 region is CASSFRGTDTEAFF. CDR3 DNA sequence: TGTGCCAGCAGCTTTCGGGGTACGGACACTGAAGCTTTCTTT. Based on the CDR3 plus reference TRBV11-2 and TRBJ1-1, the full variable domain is EAGVAQSPRYKIIEKRQSVAFWCNPISGHATLYWYQQILGQGPKLLIQFQNNGVVDDSQLPKDRFSAERLKGVDSTLKIQPAKLEDSAVYLCASSFRGTDTEAFFGQGTRLTVV.

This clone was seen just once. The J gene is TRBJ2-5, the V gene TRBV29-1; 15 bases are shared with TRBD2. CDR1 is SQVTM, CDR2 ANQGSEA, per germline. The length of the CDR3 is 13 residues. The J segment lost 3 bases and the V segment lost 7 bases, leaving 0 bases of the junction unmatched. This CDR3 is CSGTSGGEETQYF. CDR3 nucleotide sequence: TGCAGCGGGACTAGCGGGGGGGAAGAGACCCAGTACTTC.

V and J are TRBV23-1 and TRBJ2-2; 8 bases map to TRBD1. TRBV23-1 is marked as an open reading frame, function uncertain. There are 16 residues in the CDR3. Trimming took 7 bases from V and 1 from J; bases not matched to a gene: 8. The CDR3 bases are TGCGCCAGCACCATCTTCGGGACAGGGAACACCGGGGAGCTGTTTTTT. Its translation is CASTIFGTGNTGELFF.

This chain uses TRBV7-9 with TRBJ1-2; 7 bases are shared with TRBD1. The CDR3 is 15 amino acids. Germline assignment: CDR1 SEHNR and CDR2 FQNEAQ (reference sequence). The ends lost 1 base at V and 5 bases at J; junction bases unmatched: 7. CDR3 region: CASSLEGTAPYGYTF. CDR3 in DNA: TGTGCCAGCAGCTTAGAAGGGACAGCTCCATATGGCTACACCTTC.

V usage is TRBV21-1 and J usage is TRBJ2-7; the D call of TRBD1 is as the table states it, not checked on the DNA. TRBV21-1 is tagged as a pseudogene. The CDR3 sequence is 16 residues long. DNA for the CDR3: TGTGCCAGCAAATTGGGGCATGGCGGAAAATCCTACGAGCAGTACTTC. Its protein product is CASKLGHGGKSYEQYF.

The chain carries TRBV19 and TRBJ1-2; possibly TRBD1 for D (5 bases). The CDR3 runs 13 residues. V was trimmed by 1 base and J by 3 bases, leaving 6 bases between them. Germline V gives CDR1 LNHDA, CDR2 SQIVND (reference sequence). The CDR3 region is CASSIAGYYGYTF. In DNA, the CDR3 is TGTGCCAGTAGTATAGCAGGGTACTATGGCTACACCTTC.

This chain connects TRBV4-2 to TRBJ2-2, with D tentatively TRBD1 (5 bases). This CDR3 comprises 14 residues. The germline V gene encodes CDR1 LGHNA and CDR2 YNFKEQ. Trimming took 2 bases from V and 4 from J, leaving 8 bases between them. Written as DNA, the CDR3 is TGTGCCAGCAGCCAACAGGGCGGCACCGGGGAGCTGTTTTTT. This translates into CASSQQGGTGELFF.

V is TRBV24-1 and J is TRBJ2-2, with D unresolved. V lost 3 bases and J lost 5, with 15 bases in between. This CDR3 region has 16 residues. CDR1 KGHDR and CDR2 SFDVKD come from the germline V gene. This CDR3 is CATSDPRLGMTGELFF. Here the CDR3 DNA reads TGTGCCACCAGTGATCCTAGACTCGGAATGACCGGGGAGCTGTTTTTT.

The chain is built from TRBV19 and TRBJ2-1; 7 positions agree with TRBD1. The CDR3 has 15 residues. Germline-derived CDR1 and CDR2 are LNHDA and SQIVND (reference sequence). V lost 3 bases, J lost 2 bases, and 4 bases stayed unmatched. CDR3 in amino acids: CASSILGGAYNEQFF. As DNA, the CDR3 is TGTGCCAGTAGTATTTTAGGGGGCGCCTACAATGAGCAGTTCTTC.

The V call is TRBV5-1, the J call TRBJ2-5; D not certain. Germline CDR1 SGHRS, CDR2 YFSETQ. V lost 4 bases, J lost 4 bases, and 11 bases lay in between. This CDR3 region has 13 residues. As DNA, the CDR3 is TGCGCCAGCAGCGTGGGAACTACAGAGACCCAGTACTTC. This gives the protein CASSVGTTETQYF.

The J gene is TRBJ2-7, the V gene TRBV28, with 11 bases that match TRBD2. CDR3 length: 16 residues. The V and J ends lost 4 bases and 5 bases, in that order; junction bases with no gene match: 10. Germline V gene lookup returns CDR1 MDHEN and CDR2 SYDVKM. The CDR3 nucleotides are TGTGCCAGCAGTTGGGCCCTACTAGCGGGAGACGACGAGCAGTACTTC. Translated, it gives CASSWALLAGDDEQYF. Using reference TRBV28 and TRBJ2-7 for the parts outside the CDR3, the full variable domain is DVKVTQSSRYLVKRTGEKVFLECVQDMDHENMFWYRQDPGLGLRLIYFSYDVKMKEKGDIPEGYSVSREKKERFSLILESASTNQTSMYLCASSWALLAGDDEQYFGPGTRLTVT.

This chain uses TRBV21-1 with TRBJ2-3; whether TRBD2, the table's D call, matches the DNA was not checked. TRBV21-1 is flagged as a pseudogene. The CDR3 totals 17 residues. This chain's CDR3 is CASSKGSASGIADTQYF. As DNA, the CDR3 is TGTGCCAGCAGCAAAGGATCGGCTAGCGGGATCGCAGATACGCAGTATTTT.

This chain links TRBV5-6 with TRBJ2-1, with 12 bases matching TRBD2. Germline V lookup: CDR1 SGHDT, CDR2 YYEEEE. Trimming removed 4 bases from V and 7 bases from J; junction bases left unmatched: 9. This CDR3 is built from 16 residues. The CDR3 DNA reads TGTGCCAGCAGCCCGGGACTAGCGGGTCCCCCTAATGAGCAGTTCTTC. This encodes CASSPGLAGPPNEQFF.

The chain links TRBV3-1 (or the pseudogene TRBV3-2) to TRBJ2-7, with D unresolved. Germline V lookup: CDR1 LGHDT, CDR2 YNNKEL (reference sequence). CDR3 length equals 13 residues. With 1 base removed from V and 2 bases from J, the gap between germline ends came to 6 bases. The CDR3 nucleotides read TGTGCCAGCAGCCAAGGTCTTGCCTACGAGCAGTACTTC. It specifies CASSQGLAYEQYF.

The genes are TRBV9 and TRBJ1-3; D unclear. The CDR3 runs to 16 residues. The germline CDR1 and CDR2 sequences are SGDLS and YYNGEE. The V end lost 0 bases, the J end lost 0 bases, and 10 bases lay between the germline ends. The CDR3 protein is CASSVAGSHSGNTIYF. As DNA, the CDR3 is TGTGCCAGCAGCGTAGCTGGGAGCCACTCTGGAAACACCATATATTTT. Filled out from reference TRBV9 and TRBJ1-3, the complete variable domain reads DSGVTQTPKHLITATGQRVTLRCSPRSGDLSVYWYQQSLDQGLQFLIQYYNGEERAKGNILERFSAQQFPDLHSELNLSSLELGDSALYFCASSVAGSHSGNTIYFGEGSWLTVV.

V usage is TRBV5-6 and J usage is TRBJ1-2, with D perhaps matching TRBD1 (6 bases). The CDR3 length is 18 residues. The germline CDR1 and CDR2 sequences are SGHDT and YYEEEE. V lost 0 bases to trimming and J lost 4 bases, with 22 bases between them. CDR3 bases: TGTGCCAGCAGCTTGGCCGGTACGCGGGGGGCGCGGGGCTATGGCTACACCTTC. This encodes CASSLAGTRGARGYGYTF.

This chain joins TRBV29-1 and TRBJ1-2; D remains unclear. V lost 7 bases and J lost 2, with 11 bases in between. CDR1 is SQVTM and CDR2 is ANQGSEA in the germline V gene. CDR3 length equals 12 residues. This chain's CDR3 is CSAADGNYGYTF. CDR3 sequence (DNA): TGCAGCGCAGCAGACGGGAACTATGGCTACACCTTC.

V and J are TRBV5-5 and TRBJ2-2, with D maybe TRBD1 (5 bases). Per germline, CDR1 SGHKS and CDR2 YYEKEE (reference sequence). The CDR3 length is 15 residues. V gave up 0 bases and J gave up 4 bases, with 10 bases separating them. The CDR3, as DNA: TGTGCCAGCAGCTTGGATGGCCAGGGCACCGGGGAGCTGTTTTTT. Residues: CASSLDGQGTGELFF. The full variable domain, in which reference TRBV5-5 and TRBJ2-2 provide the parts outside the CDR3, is DAGVTQSPTHLIKTRGQQVTLRCSPISGHKSVSWYQQVLGQGPQFIFQYYEKEERGRGNFPDRFSARQFPNYSSELNVNALLLGDSALYLCASSLDGQGTGELFFGEGSRLTVL.

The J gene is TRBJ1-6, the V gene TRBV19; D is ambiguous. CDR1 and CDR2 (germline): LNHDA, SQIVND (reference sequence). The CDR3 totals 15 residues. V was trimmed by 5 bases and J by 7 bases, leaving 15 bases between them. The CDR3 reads CASSVDKLGNSPLHF. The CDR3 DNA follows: TGTGCCAGTAGTGTTGACAAATTAGGAAATTCACCCCTCCACTTT. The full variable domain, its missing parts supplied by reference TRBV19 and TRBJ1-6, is DGGITQSPKYLFRKEGQNVTLSCEQNLNHDAMYWYRQDPGQGLRLIYYSQIVNDFQKGDIAEGYSVSREKKESFPLTVTSAQKNPTAFYLCASSVDKLGNSPLHFGNGTRLTVT.

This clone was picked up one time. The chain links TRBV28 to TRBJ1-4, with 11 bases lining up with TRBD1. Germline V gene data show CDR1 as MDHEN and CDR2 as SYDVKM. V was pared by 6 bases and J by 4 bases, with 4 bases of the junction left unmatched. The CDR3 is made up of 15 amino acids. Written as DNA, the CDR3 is TGTGCCAGCAGAGGACAGGGGGCTTATAATGAAAAACTGTTTTTT. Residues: CASRGQGAYNEKLFF.